The 11 T cell receptor beta chains given below trace back to one sample, sequenced in a study of molecular identifiers for immune sequencing clone quantification. TCRdb re-called the PCR reads through MiXCR, storing one row per CDR3 protein. The table includes more than 550,000 distinct CDR3 sequences, about 25% detected once. Material for sequencing was naive CD8+ T cells from blood, with Jurkat cell RNA spiked in. The subset here: FACS-sorted CD8+CD4-CCR7+CD45RA+ naive T cells. The receptor set was obtained from a human donor in good health. Some libraries in this study had Jurkat cell RNA spiked in.

This clonotype was recorded a few times. The rearrangement joins TRBV19 to TRBJ1-3; 7 bases agree with TRBD1. V shed 5 bases, J shed 4 bases, and the junction held 26 bases outside the gene matches. The CDR3 covers 21 residues. CDR1 is LNHDA and CDR2 is SQIVND in the germline V gene (reference sequence). This CDR3 is CASSPQSSTGTVPSIGNTIYF. The CDR3 bases are TGTGCCAGTAGTCCCCAGTCCTCGACAGGGACCGTCCCTAGTATCGGAAACACCATATATTTT.

This clonotype was recorded a few times. This chain connects TRBV20-1 to TRBJ2-3; TRBD2 aligns across 14 bases. There are 14 residues in the CDR3. Germline values: CDR1 DFQATT, CDR2 SNEGSKA (reference sequence). Unmatched junction bases numbered 2, after V lost 1 base and J lost 8 bases. The CDR3 sequence: CSARGGLAGVTQYF. As DNA, the CDR3 is TGCAGTGCTAGAGGGGGACTAGCGGGGGTTACGCAGTATTTT.

This clonotype was seen ten or more times. The chain has TRBV7-2 and TRBJ1-3; D ambiguous. The ends were cut back, 1 base at V and 0 bases at J, with 16 bases in the middle. The germline V gene encodes CDR1 SGHTA and CDR2 FQGNSA. The CDR3 is 18 residues long. CDR3 in amino acids: CASSLVTDSRLSGNTIYF. The CDR3 nucleotides read TGTGCCAGCAGCTTAGTCACGGACTCTCGCCTCTCTGGAAACACCATATATTTT.

In regard to this clonotype: A much larger clone differs by one base, so this may be a read error. The chain recombines TRBV4-3 with TRBJ1-1; tentative D call: TRBD1 (6 bases). Germline assignment: CDR1 LGHNA and CDR2 YSLEER. V was clipped by 1 base and J by 4 bases, with 13 bases between them. The CDR3 is 15 amino acids. This CDR3 is CASSQGAGAVTEAFF. CDR3 DNA sequence: TGCGCCAGCAGCCAAGGAGCAGGGGCTGTCACTGAAGCTTTCTTT.

As to this clonotype: A clone one base away is much larger, so this may be a read error. The chain is built from TRBV28 and TRBJ2-5; TRBD2 agrees at 13 bases. The germline gives CDR1 MDHEN, CDR2 SYDVKM. This CDR3 has 17 residues. The CDR3 region has the DNA TGTGTCAGCAGTTTACAAACTAGCGGGAGGGCCCAAGAGACCCAGTACTTC. Protein: CVSSLQTSGRAQETQYF.

This clonotype has just a few counts. This chain connects TRBV19 to TRBJ2-7; D is ambiguous. Germline V gene lookup returns CDR1 LNHDA and CDR2 SQIVND (reference sequence). With 2 bases removed from V and 3 bases from J, the gap between germline ends came to 11 bases. This CDR3 has 14 residues. CDR3 amino acids: CASSILNSGYEQYF. CDR3 coding DNA: TGTGCCAGTAGTATACTAAACTCCGGCTACGAGCAGTACTTC.

The chain joins TRBV7-9 to TRBJ2-1; 13 bases are a match to TRBD2. The CDR3 is made up of 14 amino acids. With 6 bases clipped from V and 4 bases from J, the junction kept 0 bases outside the gene matches. Germline values: CDR1 SEHNR, CDR2 FQNEAQ (reference sequence). CDR3 sequence reads: CASRGLAGYNEQFF. Here the CDR3 DNA reads TGTGCCAGCAGGGGACTAGCGGGATACAATGAGCAGTTCTTC.

This clonotype was seen at least ten times. This chain's CDR3 is CASSFDTGELFF. In DNA, the CDR3 is TGTGCCAGCAGCTTCGACACCGGGGAGCTGTTTTTT. This sequence joins TRBV7-9 and TRBJ2-2; D is unclear. CDR1 is SEHNR and CDR2 is FQNEAQ in the germline V gene (reference sequence). The CDR3 loop spans 12 amino acids. Trimming took 3 bases from V and 3 from J, leaving 2 bases between them.

To note about this clonotype: A read error may be the cause here, since a much bigger clone is one base away. The chain links TRBV29-1 to TRBJ2-7; 7 bases map to TRBD1. CDR1 is SQVTM and CDR2 is ANQGSEA in the germline V gene. The J segment lost 4 bases and the V segment lost 4 bases, leaving 7 bases of the junction unmatched. This CDR3 is built from 13 residues. The CDR3 loop is CSVVLGQKYEQYF. CDR3 DNA sequence: TGCAGCGTTGTCCTGGGACAGAAGTACGAGCAGTACTTC.

This clonotype was seen a few times. The V and J genes are TRBV10-3 and TRBJ2-1; D is undetermined. The CDR3 runs 14 residues. Germline lookup yields CDR1 ENHRY and CDR2 SYGVKD. V lost 3 bases and J lost 6, with 12 bases in between. The CDR3 DNA sequence: TGTGCCATCAGTGACGGACGGATAACCAATGAGCAGTTCTTC. Residues: CAISDGRITNEQFF.

V usage is TRBV27 and J usage is TRBJ2-7; 12 bases are a match to TRBD1. J gave up 6 bases and V 5 bases, and 8 bases lay outside the gene matches. Germline CDR1 and CDR2: MNHEY and SMNVEV (reference sequence). CDR3 length: 15 amino acids. The CDR3 coding sequence is TGTGCCAGCAGTGTTCAGGGACAGGGGGCGGGCGAGCAGTACTTC. This gives the protein CASSVQGQGAGEQYF.